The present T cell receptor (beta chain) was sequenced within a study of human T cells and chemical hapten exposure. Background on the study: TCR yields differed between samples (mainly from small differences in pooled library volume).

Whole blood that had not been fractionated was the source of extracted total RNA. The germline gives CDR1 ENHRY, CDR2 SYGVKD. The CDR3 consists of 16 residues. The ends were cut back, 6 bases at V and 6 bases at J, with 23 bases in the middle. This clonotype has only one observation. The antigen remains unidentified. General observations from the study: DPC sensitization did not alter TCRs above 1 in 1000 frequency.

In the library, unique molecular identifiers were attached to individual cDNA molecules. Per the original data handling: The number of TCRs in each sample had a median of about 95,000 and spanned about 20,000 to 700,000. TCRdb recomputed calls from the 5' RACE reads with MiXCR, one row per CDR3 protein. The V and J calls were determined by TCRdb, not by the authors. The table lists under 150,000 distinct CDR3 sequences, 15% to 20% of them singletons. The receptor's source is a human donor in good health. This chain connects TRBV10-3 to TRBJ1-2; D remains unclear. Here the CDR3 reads CAISPLTGVRGNGYTF. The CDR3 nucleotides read TGTGCCATCAGCCCATTAACTGGGGTAAGAGGCAATGGCTACACCTTC.